The 10 T cell receptor beta chains reported below all come from one sample, sequenced in a study of blood T cells in healthy people across ages. PCR was performed a second time for about 7 to 12 cycles using a sample-barcoded 5' primer and a J-beta primer mix. MiXCR was run by TCRdb on the 5' RACE reads, yielding one entry per CDR3 protein. The sample includes hundreds of thousands of distinct CDR3 sequences, around 48% of them seen just once. Input material: blood. These receptor sequences come from a woman aged 55-69 years in good health.

This clonotype was counted a few times. The chain combines TRBV5-1 with TRBJ2-7, with TRBD1 matching over 9 bases. The V gene end was trimmed by 2 bases and the J gene end by 5 bases; junction bases not matched to a gene: 5. Germline CDR1 SGHRS, CDR2 YFSETQ. This CDR3 is 14 amino acids long. CDR3 DNA sequence: TGCGCCAGCAGCTTCGGGACAGGGTTCGACGAGCAGTACTTC. Protein product: CASSFGTGFDEQYF.

This chain connects TRBV29-1 to TRBJ2-5; the D is unclear. V dropped 5 bases and J dropped 1 base, with 8 bases sitting between them. This CDR3 is built from 12 residues. Germline assignment: CDR1 SQVTM and CDR2 ANQGSEA. CDR3 sequence reads: CSVQPRQETQYF. CDR3 sequence (DNA): TGCAGCGTTCAGCCTCGCCAAGAGACCCAGTACTTC.

The table lists this clonotype with a few counts. The chain uses TRBV7-2 and TRBJ1-2; TRBD1 might be the D (5 bases). Trimming took 7 bases from V and 3 from J, leaving 18 bases between them. Germline loops: CDR1 SGHTA, CDR2 FQGNSA. The CDR3 covers 15 residues. The CDR3 loop reads CASTKLGRADYGYTF. CDR3 in DNA: TGTGCCAGCACCAAATTGGGCAGGGCCGACTATGGCTACACCTTC.

This clonotype was seen more than once but under ten times. The CDR3 DNA follows: TGCAGTGCTAGAGTTCCTGGAGAGACCCAGTACTTC. This translates into CSARVPGETQYF. The chain carries TRBV20-1 and TRBJ2-5; D gene uncertain. The CDR3 runs to 12 residues. V gave up 1 base and J gave up 4 bases, with 7 bases separating them. The germline gives CDR1 DFQATT, CDR2 SNEGSKA (reference sequence).

The J gene is TRBJ2-1, the V gene TRBV9; 7 bases fit TRBD1. The CDR3 extends over 16 amino acids. The ends lost 4 bases at V and 0 bases at J; junction bases unmatched: 7. The V gene's germline CDR1 is SGDLS and CDR2 YYNGEE. The CDR3 coding sequence is TGTGCCAGCAGCCTAACGGACAGGTCCTCCTACAATGAGCAGTTCTTC. This translates into CASSLTDRSSYNEQFF.

Only a few counts were recorded for this clonotype. The chain joins TRBV20-1 to TRBJ2-1, with D possibly matching TRBD2 (5 bases). Trimming took 8 bases from V and 6 from J, leaving 14 bases between them. The germline V gene has CDR1 DFQATT and CDR2 SNEGSKA (reference sequence). The CDR3 has 12 residues. The CDR3 is CSLLVWGNEQFF. The CDR3 DNA is TGCAGTCTACTAGTATGGGGCAATGAGCAGTTCTTC.

The chain has TRBV5-1 and TRBJ2-2; 8 nucleotides line up with TRBD1. The germline CDR1 and CDR2 sequences are SGHRS and YFSETQ. The CDR3 loop spans 17 amino acids. V gave up 7 bases and J gave up 2 bases; unmatched junction bases: 13. As DNA, the CDR3 is TGCGCCAGCTGTCTGACTCGGGACAGGCACAACACCGGGGAGCTGTTTTTT. Translation: CASCLTRDRHNTGELFF.

The V gene is TRBV28, the J gene TRBJ1-4; 8 nucleotides align to TRBD1. The CDR3 is 16 amino acids. Germline CDR1 MDHEN, CDR2 SYDVKM. V lost 5 bases and J lost 8; bases outside the gene matches: 13. CDR3 amino acids: CASSGPRDRGDEKLFF. For the CDR3, the DNA is TGTGCCAGCAGTGGCCCCCGCGACAGGGGTGACGAAAAACTGTTTTTT.

This clonotype occurred a few times. The chain is built from TRBV20-1 and TRBJ1-2; maybe TRBD1 (5 bases). Germline V gene lookup returns CDR1 DFQATT and CDR2 SNEGSKA (reference sequence). The CDR3 is 12 residues long. The CDR3 spells CLRGDGSYGYTF. CDR3 nucleotide sequence: TGCCTTCGGGGGGATGGTAGCTATGGCTACACCTTC.

The chain uses TRBV5-6 and TRBJ2-5, with 8 bases matching TRBD1. This CDR3 is 15 amino acids long. Germline V gene data show CDR1 as SGHDT and CDR2 as YYEEEE. V was pared by 7 bases and J by 2 bases, with 10 bases of the junction left unmatched. This CDR3 reads CASGAGDRSQETQYF. Here the CDR3 DNA reads TGTGCCAGCGGGGCTGGGGACAGGAGTCAAGAGACCCAGTACTTC.